The T cell receptor beta chain under discussion was sequenced for a study of blood T cell repertoires in COVID-19 (dated by TCRdb to about 2020). Notes on the research overall: Samples covering the acute and convalescent phases of COVID-19 were provided by collaborators in the United States, Italy and Spain. The prospective study material was composed of cDNA or gDNA derived from T cells, B-cell-depleted T cells, or PBMCs. The dataset comprised deeply sampled blood TCRbeta repertoires from subjects exposed to, actively infected with, or recovered from COVID-19. The repertoires were released in a freely available public database meant as a resource for research on the immune response to SARS-CoV-2. Samples came from the ongoing ImmuneRACE study (first 160 participants) plus 1,254 subjects from 6 global collaborators. A de-identified subject ID, COVID-19 status, age in years and sex were almost always included in the sample metadata. HLA class I and class II types, where available, came from metadata supplied by the sample provider rather than from assay-based typing.

Trimming costs V 6 bases and J 3 bases, and their ends lie 18 bases apart. The germline V gene yields SNHLY for CDR1 and FYNNEI for CDR2. Including cysteine and phenylalanine, the CDR3 has 16 amino acids. Left in the record is the CDR3 DNA by itself, 48 bases read in frame from the first base. Whole blood was collected in K2EDTA tubes by collaborating institutions according to the institutions' own protocols. For TCRbeta analysis, collaborator samples were shipped as frozen whole blood, as isolated PBMCs, or as DNA extracted from either sample type. The immunoSEQ Assay, a bias-controlled multiplex PCR, was used to amplify TCRbeta CDR3 regions from genomic DNA. The source study handled its data this way. Within the assay, amplification of reference gene primers was used to estimate how many nucleated cells each sample contained. Sequence reads were collapsed and filtered to measure the absolute abundance of every unique TCRbeta CDR3 rearrangement. For each sample, productive Simpson clonality was calculated by taking the square root of Simpson's diversity index across productive rearrangements. In TCRdb, the immuneACCESS table is reduced to in-frame sequences with V and J assigned. These tables do not hold every clone; where another copy was compared, an unresolved V gene accounts for under half, and the others remain unexplained. Clone size and the V and J calls come from that table; the DNA yielded D and trimming. Here the sample has some 200,000 clones; 84% occur a single time. 9.7% of the sample rests with the top ten.

Results the study describes overall, beyond this receptor: The quantity of clinical and demographic metadata differed by source and by participant and was supplied without curation.

About this clone itself: Its cognate antigen has yet to be identified. Qualities for individual bases were not recorded, and no much larger clone is one base off.

This TCR came from a man aged 50 to 60 with active or convalescent COVID-19. Sequenced material: peripheral blood. Recombination joined TRBV2 with TRBJ2-1; a weak D assignment points to TRBD2 (6 bases agree). CDR3 sequence: CASSALGRENYNEQFF. The DNA sequence is given as TGTGCCAGCAGCGCTTTGGGTCGGGAGAACTACAATGAGCAGTTCTTC.